Listed below are T cell receptor beta chains from one sample, sequenced in a study of shared clonotypes between healthy human individuals. Assay used: immunoSEQ multiplex PCR; TCRdb lists only in-frame clones, some missing. The table records about 2.4 million clones, 93% of them present only once. The sequencing sample was made of naive CD4+ T cells from PBMCs. The receptors come from a man aged 18 to 30 in good health. Some clones in this sample may be carry-over from other donors' samples. Both conserved end residues are part of each CDR3. Fields, in order: V gene, clone size, D gene, J gene, CDR3 DNA, CDR3 protein. A D gene is named only where the DNA matches it firmly. Some rows mark clone size as missing; the rest say once, few, many or name a class of expanded clone.

>TRBV5-1|few|.|TRBJ1-1
TGCGCCAGCAGCTCACAGGGCCGAGGAGCTTTCTTT
CASSSQGRGAFF
>TRBV27|.|TRBD1|TRBJ2-1
TGTGCCAGCAGTAGTCTAGGGACAGGGGCAGGCGGTGAGCAGTTCTTC
CASSSLGTGAGGEQFF
>TRBV20-1|.|.|TRBJ1-2
TGCAGTGCTCCCGAGCAGTATGGCTACACCTTC
CSAPEQYGYTF
>TRBV7-2|.|.|TRBJ2-2
TGTGCCAGCAGCCCCCGGACGGTCGCGAACACCGGGGAGCTGTTTTTT
CASSPRTVANTGELFF
>TRBV7-2|.|TRBD2|TRBJ2-7
TGTGCCAGCAACCCGGCTAGCGGACCCTACGAGCAGTACTTC
CASNPASGPYEQYF
>TRBV5-1|once|.|TRBJ2-5
TGCGCCAGCAGCTTCGGCAGCCTCCAAGAGACCCAGTACTTC
CASSFGSLQETQYF
>TRBV28|.|.|TRBJ2-3
TGTGCCAGCAGTTTGCGGCGGGATACGCAGTATTTT
CASSLRRDTQYF
>TRBV7-3|.|.|TRBJ2-2
TGTGCCAGCAGCTCCAGAGCCAAATTCGGGGAGCTGTTTTTT
CASSSRAKFGELFF
>TRBV18|.|.|TRBJ1-1
TGTGCCAGCTCACCAGATAGGAACGATGGGGATTTCTTT
CASSPDRNDGDFF
>TRBV6-1|.|.|TRBJ1-3
TGTGCCAGCAGTGCGTCCTCTGGAAACACCATATATTTT
CASSASSGNTIYF
>TRBV29-1|.|.|TRBJ1-2
TGCAGCGTGCGGGGTAACTATGGCTACACCTTC
CSVRGNYGYTF
>TRBV2|.|.|TRBJ1-4
TGTGCCAGCAGCGACAGCCCAACTAATGAAAAACTGTTTTTT
CASSDSPTNEKLFF
>TRBV4-2|.|TRBD1|TRBJ2-1
TGTGCCAGCAGCCTCGGGTTTTTTTCCCTTACAGGGGGCGAGGTGAGGGAGGGCCGCAATGAGCAGTTCTTC
CASSLGFFSLTGGEVREGRNEQFF
>TRBV7-3|once|TRBD1|TRBJ2-3
TGTGCCAGCAGCCCCACACCCTGGACAGGGACGAATACGCAGTATTTT
CASSPTPWTGTNTQYF
>TRBV30|.|.|TRBJ2-3
TGTGCCTTGGTCTTCACAGATACGCAGTATTTT
CALVFTDTQYF
>TRBV5-1|.|TRBD1|TRBJ1-4
TGCGCCAGCAGACTAGGGGGACAGGAGAATGAAAAACTGTTTTTT
CASRLGGQENEKLFF
>TRBV7-3|.|.|TRBJ2-3
TGTGCCAGCAGCTTAAGCGGGGCGATCACAGATACGCAGTATTTT
CASSLSGAITDTQYF
>TRBV18|.|.|TRBJ1-3
TGTGCCAGCTCACCAGGGGCAGGGGAGACGAGCTCTGGAAACACCATATATTTT
CASSPGAGETSSGNTIYF
>TRBV13|.|.|TRBJ2-7
TGTGCCAGCAGCCGCCAAAGATCCTACGAGCAGTACTTC
CASSRQRSYEQYF
>TRBV5-1|once|TRBD2|TRBJ2-2
TGCGCCAGCAGTAGTCCGGGAGGGCCCACCGGGGAGCTGTTTTTT
CASSSPGGPTGELFF
>TRBV7-9|.|TRBD2|TRBJ2-2
TGTGCCAGCAGCGCCCATAGCGGGAGAGGTAACACCGGGGAGCTGTTTTTT
CASSAHSGRGNTGELFF
>TRBV9|.|.|TRBJ2-3
TGTGCCAGCAGCGCAGCACGGACTTCAGATACGCAGTATTTT
CASSAARTSDTQYF